This is a list of T cell receptor beta chains from one sample in a study of regulatory T cells in long-lasting Graves disease. MiXCR, applied by TCRdb to the multiplex PCR reads, yields one record per CDR3 protein. This sample has hundreds of thousands of distinct CDR3 sequences; 15% to 20% occur once, and the top ten carry around 12%. These data also formed part of another study, on T cells in Graves' hyperthyroidism and ophthalmopathy.

Material: peripheral blood mononuclear cells (PBMCs), obtained at new diagnosis, from a patient treated with antithyroid drugs. These TCRs come from a man younger than 35 with Graves disease. Each CDR3 is given with its conserved first and last residue. Fields, in order: V gene, D gene, J gene, clone size, CDR3 DNA, CDR3 protein. The D gene is left open where the match is weak. Clone size is given for some rows only: seen once, a few or many times, or a class if the clone is expanded.

V: TRBV6-2/TRBV6-3; D: -; J: TRBJ2-4; size: -; DNA: TGTGCCAGCAGTTACACTTCGAATTCCCCAGGGCCGGCGGACCTAAACATTCAGTACTTC; CDR3: CASSYTSNSPGPADLNIQYF
V: TRBV13; D: -; J: TRBJ1-2; size: -; DNA: TGTGCCAGCAGCATTGGCCACGGGGCCCTCTATGGCTACACCTTC; CDR3: CASSIGHGALYGYTF
V: TRBV6-5; D: -; J: TRBJ2-1; size: many; DNA: TGTGCCAGCAGTTACTCACCAGGTAGTAACGCCAGAGAGCAGTTCTTC; CDR3: CASSYSPGSNAREQFF
V: TRBV4-1; D: TRBD2; J: TRBJ2-7; size: few; DNA: TGCGCCAGCAGCCAAGGGCCGCCGGGAGGGACGGCCGTTTACGAGCAGTACTTC; CDR3: CASSQGPPGGTAVYEQYF
V: TRBV20-1; D: TRBD2; J: TRBJ2-7; size: -; DNA: TGCAGTGCTAGAGATGGAACTAGCGGGAGTTACGAGCAGTACTTC; CDR3: CSARDGTSGSYEQYF
V: TRBV5-1; D: -; J: TRBJ1-4; size: -; DNA: TGTGCCAGCAGCCTTCTTGCGGAAAAACTGTTTTTT; CDR3: CASSLLAEKLFF
V: TRBV6-5; D: -; J: TRBJ1-4; size: many; DNA: TGTGCCAGCAGTTTTCGACAGCCGACCAATGAAAAACTGTTTTTT; CDR3: CASSFRQPTNEKLFF
V: TRBV2; D: -; J: TRBJ1-3; size: -; DNA: TGTGCCAGCATGGGGGACCTATTCTCTGGAAACACCATATATTTT; CDR3: CASMGDLFSGNTIYF
V: TRBV7-2; D: -; J: TRBJ1-5; size: many; DNA: TGTGCCAGCAGCTTAGACAGAAATCAGCCCCAGCATTTT; CDR3: CASSLDRNQPQHF
V: TRBV10-2; D: -; J: TRBJ1-4; size: -; DNA: TGCGCCAGCAGTAAAGGGAACGATAATGAAAAACTGTTTTTT; CDR3: CASSKGNDNEKLFF
V: TRBV3-1; D: TRBD1; J: TRBJ2-5; size: many; DNA: TGTGCCAGCAGCCAAGGACCCGTTACAGGGGTTCGGGAGACCCAGTACTTC; CDR3: CASSQGPVTGVRETQYF
V: TRBV20-1; D: TRBD1; J: TRBJ1-2; size: many; DNA: TGCAGTGCTAGTATGGGACAGGGAGTAGGCTACACCTTC; CDR3: CSASMGQGVGYTF
V: TRBV4-2; D: -; J: TRBJ1-2; size: many; DNA: TGTGCCAGCAGCGAAGGTAGTATGGGCTATGGCTACACCTTC; CDR3: CASSEGSMGYGYTF
V: TRBV30; D: -; J: TRBJ1-6; size: few; DNA: TGTGCCTGGAGTGTAGGAGACAGGAATAATTCACCCCTCCACTTT; CDR3: CAWSVGDRNNSPLHF
V: TRBV20-1; D: TRBD2; J: TRBJ2-7; size: many; DNA: TGCAGTGCCCCAGCCGGGACTAGCGGGACTGCGGGGGAGCAGTACTTC; CDR3: CSAPAGTSGTAGEQYF
V: TRBV5-1; D: TRBD1; J: TRBJ1-1; size: many; DNA: TGCGCCAGCAGCTGGACAGGGGCCGAAGCTTTCTTT; CDR3: CASSWTGAEAFF
V: TRBV15; D: TRBD1; J: TRBJ2-7; size: many; DNA: TGTGCCACCAGCAGAGATTGGACAGGACGCTCCTACGAGCAGTACTTC; CDR3: CATSRDWTGRSYEQYF
V: TRBV6-5; D: -; J: TRBJ2-1; size: -; DNA: TGTGCCAGCAGTTACACCGGGGACTCGTCCTACAATGAGCAGTTCTTC; CDR3: CASSYTGDSSYNEQFF
V: TRBV30; D: -; J: TRBJ1-2; size: -; DNA: TGTGCCTGGAGCTTGGCCAGCCACAACTATGGCTACACCTTC; CDR3: CAWSLASHNYGYTF
V: TRBV20-1; D: -; J: TRBJ2-3; size: -; DNA: TGCAGTGCTACCGCCAAAAATAGGGGGTCAGATACGCAGTATTTT; CDR3: CSATAKNRGSDTQYF
V: TRBV5-1; D: TRBD1; J: TRBJ1-2; size: -; DNA: TGCGCCAGCAGCACGGGTGACAGGGGAAACTATGGCTACACCTTC; CDR3: CASSTGDRGNYGYTF
V: TRBV18; D: -; J: TRBJ2-5; size: -; DNA: TGTGCCAGCTCACCCGGGACCGCCCGGTATCCAGGCGAGACCCAGTACTTC; CDR3: CASSPGTARYPGETQYF
V: TRBV5-5; D: TRBD1; J: TRBJ1-1; size: few; DNA: TGTGCCAGCAGCTTGGGTCAGGGGGCGCGAGCTTTCTTT; CDR3: CASSLGQGARAFF
V: TRBV3-1; D: -; J: TRBJ1-3; size: -; DNA: TGTGCCAGCAGCCAAGCCGGACACGGAAGCTCTGGAAACACCATATATTTT; CDR3: CASSQAGHGSSGNTIYF
V: TRBV2; D: TRBD2; J: TRBJ2-1; size: many; DNA: TGTGCCAGCCTGCGGGAGGTCGATCAGTTCTTC; CDR3: CASLREVDQFF
V: TRBV6-1; D: -; J: TRBJ1-1; size: many; DNA: TGTGCCAGCAGACGCCTCGGGTACGACACTGAAGCTTTCTTT; CDR3: CASRRLGYDTEAFF
V: TRBV18; D: TRBD1; J: TRBJ2-5; size: few; DNA: TGTGCCAGCTCACCACCGGGACAGGGAACAAAGACCCAGTACTTC; CDR3: CASSPPGQGTKTQYF
V: TRBV10-3; D: -; J: TRBJ2-3; size: -; DNA: TGTGCCATCAGTGAGTGGGGGAGAGTCACAGATACGCAGTATTTT; CDR3: CAISEWGRVTDTQYF
V: TRBV28; D: TRBD2; J: TRBJ2-3; size: many; DNA: TGTGCCAGCAGTTTAGTGTATGGGAGCGGGAGCCCGACGCGGTATTTT; CDR3: CASSLVYGSGSPTRYF
V: TRBV30; D: -; J: TRBJ2-1; size: many; DNA: TGTGCCTGGACAGGGCCCAACCTCCGCAATGAGCAGTTCTTC; CDR3: CAWTGPNLRNEQFF
V: TRBV6-1; D: -; J: TRBJ1-3; size: few; DNA: TGTGCCAGCAGTCCCAGGGGTGATTCTGGAAACACCATATATTTT; CDR3: CASSPRGDSGNTIYF
V: TRBV3-1; D: -; J: TRBJ2-7; size: many; DNA: TGTGCCAGCAGCCAAGGCCTCGGGATCCAAGGGGCCTACGAGCAGTACTTC; CDR3: CASSQGLGIQGAYEQYF
V: TRBV5-5; D: -; J: TRBJ2-2; size: few; DNA: TGTGCCAGCAGCTTGTGGGCCGGGGACACCGGGGAGCTGTTTTTT; CDR3: CASSLWAGDTGELFF
V: TRBV7-3; D: -; J: TRBJ2-1; size: -; DNA: TGTGCCAGCAGCTTCACCTCGGGACCCTACAATGAGCAGTTCTTC; CDR3: CASSFTSGPYNEQFF
V: TRBV28; D: -; J: TRBJ1-1; size: many; DNA: TGTGCCAGCAGTTTAGTACAGCACACTGAAGCTTTCTTT; CDR3: CASSLVQHTEAFF
V: TRBV27; D: TRBD1; J: TRBJ1-5; size: few; DNA: TGTGCCAGCAGTAAAACCCCCGACAGGGGACAGCCCCAGCATTTT; CDR3: CASSKTPDRGQPQHF
V: TRBV12-3/TRBV12-4; D: -; J: TRBJ1-5; size: many; DNA: TGTGCCAGCAGTTTTGGCGAGGGCGGCAATCAGCCCCAGCATTTT; CDR3: CASSFGEGGNQPQHF
V: TRBV7-6; D: -; J: TRBJ2-1; size: few; DNA: TGTGCCAGCAGCTTAGAGGGTGTCAGTTTGAGGAATGAGCAGTTCTTC; CDR3: CASSLEGVSLRNEQFF
V: TRBV20-1; D: TRBD1; J: TRBJ1-2; size: -; DNA: TGCAGTGCTAGAGGGGGGCGGGACAGGAGTAACTATGGCTACACCTTC; CDR3: CSARGGRDRSNYGYTF
V: TRBV9; D: TRBD1; J: TRBJ2-5; size: few; DNA: TGTGCCAGCAGCGTCGGACAGGGTCAAGAGACCCAGTACTTC; CDR3: CASSVGQGQETQYF
V: TRBV20-1; D: TRBD1; J: TRBJ1-5; size: -; DNA: TGCAGTGCTACCTTACAGGGGGCGGTTCAGCCCCAGCATTTT; CDR3: CSATLQGAVQPQHF
V: TRBV6-1; D: -; J: TRBJ1-1; size: many; DNA: TGTGCCAGCACCGGGACGTTGAACACTGAAGCTTTCTTT; CDR3: CASTGTLNTEAFF
V: TRBV28; D: -; J: TRBJ2-3; size: many; DNA: TGTGCCAGCAGTGCTACTAGTACCACAGATACGCAGTATTTT; CDR3: CASSATSTTDTQYF
V: TRBV24-1; D: -; J: TRBJ2-1; size: many; DNA: TGTGCCACCAGTGAGGGCGGGCTCTCCTACAATGAGCAGTTCTTC; CDR3: CATSEGGLSYNEQFF